These 4 T cell receptor beta chains originate from one sample sequenced in a study of graft-versus-host responses after intestinal transplantation (dated by TCRdb to the early 2020s). Library generation was performed with the immunoSEQ multiplex PCR assay. This immuneACCESS table, as held by TCRdb, lists in-frame sequences with V and J called but not all clones. Of the missing ones, under half trace to an unresolved V gene in checked studies; the others have no known cause. In this sample the table shows 95,000 to 100,000 clones, roughly 82% of which occur a single time. The ten most abundant clones make up over 1.1% of the sample. The source material was PBMCs, sampled 255 days after intestinal transplant. The receptors shown here come from a human patient who received an intestinal transplant, so some T cells may come from the graft donor.

This sequence joins TRBV4-1 and TRBJ2-1; 11 bases agree with TRBD2. CDR3 length: 15 amino acids. CDR1 and CDR2 from the germline V gene are MGHRA and YSYEKL. The V gene end was trimmed by 2 bases and the J gene end by 8 bases; junction bases not matched to a gene: 5. The CDR3 loop reads CASSQQKGLADEQFF. CDR3 nucleotides: TGCGCCAGCAGCCAACAAAAGGGACTAGCGGATGAGCAGTTCTTC.

This clone was observed a handful of times. The chain is built from TRBV6-5 and TRBJ2-7, with TRBD1 matching 8 bases. The V gene end was trimmed by 2 bases and the J gene end by 5 bases; junction bases not matched to a gene: 2. Germline V gene data show CDR1 as MNHEY and CDR2 as SVGAGI. This CDR3 has 13 residues. The CDR3 DNA is TGTGCCAGCAGTTACGACAGGGGCCACGAGCAGTACTTC. Translation: CASSYDRGHEQYF.

The chain links TRBV29-1 to TRBJ1-1; D not certain. The CDR3 extends over 9 amino acids. V was cut by 5 bases and J by 10 bases, with 8 bases left in between. Germline values: CDR1 SQVTM, CDR2 ANQGSEA. The CDR3 reads CSVFPGAFF. The CDR3 DNA follows: TGCAGCGTTTTCCCAGGAGCTTTCTTT.

This sequence joins TRBV7-2 and TRBJ1-1, with 8 bases matching TRBD1. The J segment lost 6 bases and the V segment lost 3 bases, leaving 3 bases of the junction unmatched. The CDR3 contains 13 residues. From germline, CDR1 is SGHTA and CDR2 FQGNSA. The CDR3 nucleotides are TGTGCCAGCAGCTTCTCAGGGGGCGCTGAAGCTTTCTTT. Its protein is CASSFSGGAEAFF.